This record concerns one T cell receptor beta chain sequence. What it binds is unknown. For the second PCR, which ran for roughly 7 to 11 cycles, a sample-barcoded 5' primer and a J-beta primer mix were used. TCRdb analysed the 5' RACE reads with MiXCR anew, one entry per CDR3 protein. The repertoire holds 1.5 million to 2 million distinct CDR3 sequences, with over 25% as singletons. The germline V and J ends were trimmed by 4 bases and 7 bases, with 14 bases remaining between them. In germline, CDR1 is SGHDN, CDR2 FVKESK. The CDR3 totals 14 residues. Collection of 7.5 to 10 milliliters of peripheral blood was performed for each donor. The data are from a study of blood T cells in healthy people across ages. Study-wide results and caveats: Expanded clonotype shifts may have been confounded, as the donors had an unknown CMV status.

The J gene is TRBJ1-5, the V gene TRBV14; tentative D call: TRBD1 (5 bases). This TCR was recovered from a woman in her 30s in good health. Material for sequencing was blood. CDR3 loop: CASSPGGVRQPQHF. The CDR3 nucleotides read TGTGCCAGCAGCCCGGGGGGTGTGAGGCAGCCCCAGCATTTT.